Each of the 31 T cell receptor beta chains below was sequenced from the same sample in a study of blood T cell repertoires in COVID-19. Libraries were prepared by immunoSEQ multiplex PCR; TCRdb keeps only in-frame clonotypes and omits some of them. The table shows around 280,000 clones, with almost 90% occurring only once. The sample was PBMCs or T cells enriched from blood (not recorded which). All receptors derive from a woman between 18 and 29 years old with acute COVID-19.

The chain employs TRBV12-5 and TRBJ1-3, with TRBD1 as a possible D gene (6 bases). CDR1 and CDR2 (germline): LGHNT, FRNRAP. The germline V and J ends were trimmed by 3 bases and 9 bases, with 21 bases remaining between them. The CDR3 length is 16 residues. DNA of the CDR3: TGTGCTAGTGGTTTACGGACAGCGGAACTTTTAGGCACCATATATTTT. This codes for CASGLRTAELLGTIYF.

J is TRBJ1-1 and V is TRBV15; no reliable D call. Germline V lookup: CDR1 LNHNV, CDR2 YYDKDF (reference sequence). The CDR3 covers 17 residues. V was trimmed by 0 bases and J by 0 bases, leaving 14 bases between them. CDR3 bases: TGTGCCACCAGCAGAGACCAGAGGGTCAGAGTGAACACTGAAGCTTTCTTT. Translating gives CATSRDQRVRVNTEAFF.

This chain uses TRBV6-5 with TRBJ2-3; 8 bases match TRBD1. The CDR3 has 15 residues. Germline V CDR1 and CDR2: MNHEY, SVGAGI. Trimming at V came to 5 bases and at J to 5 bases, leaving 9 bases not matched to a gene. The CDR3 sequence is CASSILGQGGDTQYF. The CDR3 nucleotides are TGTGCCAGCAGTATCCTTGGACAGGGAGGAGATACGCAGTATTTT.

The chain is built from TRBV30 and TRBJ2-7; 7 bases agree with TRBD2. V shed 3 bases and J 3 bases; nucleotides not matched to a gene: 11. The germline gives CDR1 GTSNPN, CDR2 SVGIG (reference sequence). The CDR3 spans 15 residues. DNA of the CDR3: TGTGCCTGGAGGCTAAAGTTGGGGGGGATCTACGAGCAGTACTTC. This sequence encodes CAWRLKLGGIYEQYF.

The V gene is TRBV2, the J gene TRBJ2-7, with TRBD1 matching 10 bases. The V gene end was trimmed by 5 bases and the J gene end by 3 bases; junction bases not matched to a gene: 10. Germline V gives CDR1 SNHLY, CDR2 FYNNEI. The CDR3 runs to 16 residues. This CDR3 reads CASSPIAGQGGYEQYF. CDR3 bases: TGTGCCAGCAGTCCAATTGCAGGACAGGGGGGCTACGAGCAGTACTTC.

The gene calls are TRBV3-1 (or the pseudogene TRBV3-2) and TRBJ1-5; D is ambiguous. Germline-derived CDR1 and CDR2 are LGHDT and YNNKEL (reference sequence). Trimming removed 6 bases at V and 1 base at J, with 13 bases between. This CDR3 contains 15 residues. DNA of the CDR3: TGTGCCAGCAGTCAACATAACTTGAGCAATCAGCCCCAGCATTTT. It translates to CASSQHNLSNQPQHF.

The chain employs TRBV11-3 and TRBJ1-1, with 7 bases that match TRBD1. The CDR3 spans 13 residues. Trimming took 4 bases from V and 5 from J; bases not matched to a gene: 4. Germline V lookup: CDR1 SGHNT, CDR2 YENEEA. The CDR3 sequence is CASSSDRRTEAFF. CDR3 in DNA: TGTGCCAGCAGCTCGGACAGGCGAACTGAAGCTTTCTTT.

The chain employs TRBV27 and TRBJ1-1; 8 bases fit TRBD1. The CDR3 sequence is 13 residues long. Germline-derived CDR1 and CDR2 are MNHEY and SMNVEV (reference sequence). V shed 7 bases and J 3 bases; nucleotides not matched to a gene: 4. CDR3 loop: CASKQGAYTEAFF. In DNA form, the CDR3 reads TGTGCCAGCAAGCAGGGGGCGTACACTGAAGCTTTCTTT.

The CDR3 region has the DNA TGCGCCAGCCGCGAGGTGGTAACTAATGAAAAACTGTTTTTT. It yields the protein CASREVVTNEKLFF. The rearrangement joins TRBV5-1 to TRBJ1-4; no definite D call. V lost 7 bases and J lost 1, with 11 bases in between. Germline CDR1 SGHRS, CDR2 YFSETQ. The CDR3 consists of 14 residues. The entire variable domain, with the rest obtained from reference TRBV5-1 and TRBJ1-4, is as follows: KAGVTQTPRYLIKTRGQQVTLSCSPISGHRSVSWYQQTPGQGLQFLFEYFSETQRNKGNFPGRFSGRQFSNSRSEMNVSTLELGDSALYLCASREVVTNEKLFFGSGTQLSVL.

This rearrangement joins TRBV19 to TRBJ1-4; TRBD1 might be the D (6 bases). CDR1 LNHDA and CDR2 SQIVND come from the germline V gene (reference sequence). Between the trimmed V and J ends, which lost 4 bases and 0 bases, there was a span of 9 bases. This CDR3 is built from 15 residues. The CDR3 DNA sequence: TGTGCCAGTAGTAACAGGGCTACAACTAATGAAAAACTGTTTTTT. It specifies CASSNRATTNEKLFF.

The chain combines TRBV7-2 with TRBJ2-1; 9 nucleotides match TRBD2. The CDR3 contains 15 residues. The germline V gene has CDR1 SGHTA and CDR2 FQGNSA. V was pared by 5 bases and J by 7 bases, with 9 bases of the junction left unmatched. The CDR3 sequence: CASSPNSGRSNEQFF. The DNA for the CDR3 is TGTGCCAGCAGCCCTAATAGCGGGAGATCGAATGAGCAGTTCTTC.

The gene calls are TRBV5-1 and TRBJ1-1; 7 bases map to TRBD1. V trimming: 0 bases; J trimming: 0 bases; junction bases outside the gene matches: 5. CDR1 is SGHRS and CDR2 is YFSETQ in the germline V gene. This CDR3 has 16 amino acids. The CDR3: CASSLASQGMNTEAFF. CDR3 DNA: TGCGCCAGCAGCTTGGCCTCACAGGGGATGAACACTGAAGCTTTCTTT.

This clone was seen only a few times. The rearrangement uses TRBV19 and TRBJ2-1, with 8 bases that match TRBD1. This CDR3 is 13 amino acids long. Germline values: CDR1 LNHDA, CDR2 SQIVND (reference sequence). Trimming cost V 6 bases and J 9 bases; bases outside gene matches: 7. The CDR3 reads CASRPTGGFEQFF. The CDR3 nucleotides read TGTGCCAGTAGACCCACAGGGGGGTTTGAGCAGTTCTTC.

The chain joins TRBV28 to TRBJ2-1; the match to TRBD1 covers 7 bases. Germline assignment: CDR1 MDHEN and CDR2 SYDVKM. V lost 6 bases to trimming and J lost 5 bases; unmatched junction nucleotides: 7. There are 14 residues in the CDR3. Here the CDR3 reads CASSITGANNEQFF. CDR3 DNA: TGTGCCAGCAGCATAACAGGGGCAAACAATGAGCAGTTCTTC.

The chain links TRBV5-5 to TRBJ2-2, with a possible D match to TRBD1 (7 bases). CDR3 length: 15 residues. V lost 5 bases and J lost 7, with 18 bases in between. In germline, CDR1 is SGHKS, CDR2 YYEKEE (reference sequence). CDR3 nucleotides: TGTGCCAGCAGTCCAGGAGGGGGCGGGATCGGGGAGCTGTTTTTT. It specifies CASSPGGGGIGELFF.

The chain has TRBV3-1 (or the pseudogene TRBV3-2) and TRBJ1-3, with D unresolved. The V and J ends lost 4 bases and 0 bases respectively, with 10 bases between them. The CDR3 spans 15 residues. Germline CDR1 is LGHDT and CDR2 is YNNKEL (reference sequence). CDR3 amino acids: CASSPLWSSGNTIYF. The CDR3, as DNA: TGTGCCAGCAGCCCCCTTTGGAGCTCTGGAAACACCATATATTTT.

The chain couples TRBV19 to TRBJ2-1; 7 positions agree with TRBD1. With 4 bases clipped from V and 0 bases from J, the junction kept 6 bases outside the gene matches. Germline V gene lookup returns CDR1 LNHDA and CDR2 SQIVND (reference sequence). The CDR3 has 16 residues. The CDR3 nucleotides are TGTGCCAGTAGTACCCGGGACAGCCCCTCCTACAATGAGCAGTTCTTC. It yields the protein CASSTRDSPSYNEQFF.

This chain's CDR3 is CASSLWVVTGRNTEAFF. The CDR3 bases are TGTGCCAGCAGCCTTTGGGTAGTTACAGGGCGGAACACTGAAGCTTTCTTT. V is TRBV5-6 and J is TRBJ1-1, with D possibly being TRBD1 (6 bases). This CDR3 contains 17 residues. V was shortened by 4 bases and J by 1 base, with 20 bases between the two germline ends. CDR1 and CDR2 from the germline V gene are SGHDT and YYEEEE.

This clone was counted between two and nine times. The chain uses TRBV6-2 or TRBV6-3 and TRBJ2-1; the match to TRBD2 covers 9 bases. CDR3 size: 18 residues. With 2 bases clipped from V and 0 bases from J, the junction kept 8 bases outside the gene matches. In germline, CDR1 is MNHEY, CDR2 SVGEGT. CDR3 in amino acids: CASSYLGPTSGSYNEQFF. The CDR3 bases are TGTGCCAGCAGTTACCTGGGTCCGACTAGCGGCTCCTACAATGAGCAGTTCTTC.

The V call is TRBV11-3, the J call TRBJ2-2; 8 nucleotides line up with TRBD2. The CDR3 totals 16 residues. V lost 3 bases to trimming and J lost 5 bases; unmatched junction nucleotides: 8. CDR1 and CDR2 (germline): SGHNT, YENEEA. CDR3 residues: CASSFQLSSGTGELFF. In nucleotides, the CDR3 is TGTGCCAGCAGCTTTCAGTTGTCTAGCGGGACCGGGGAGCTGTTTTTT. Filled out from reference TRBV11-3 and TRBJ2-2, the complete variable domain reads EAGVVQSPRYKIIEKKQPVAFWCNPISGHNTLYWYLQNLGQGPELLIRYENEEAVDDSQLPKDRFSAERLKGVDSTLKIQPAELGDSAVYLCASSFQLSSGTGELFFGEGSRLTVL.

The chain employs TRBV6-5 and TRBJ2-2, with D possibly TRBD2 on 5 matching bases. The germline V gene encodes CDR1 MNHEY and CDR2 SVGAGI. The CDR3 sequence is 16 residues long. V was clipped by 2 bases and J by 6 bases, with 16 bases between them. The CDR3 DNA follows: TGTGCCAGCAGTTACCCACAACGGACTGGGCCCGGGGAGCTGTTTTTT. Protein product: CASSYPQRTGPGELFF.

The chain carries TRBV11-2 and TRBJ2-5; D possibly corresponds to TRBD2 (6 bases). CDR1 SGHAT and CDR2 FQNNGV come from the germline V gene. The V and J ends lost 5 bases and 5 bases respectively, with 9 bases between them. CDR3 length: 12 amino acids. CDR3 nucleotide sequence: TGTGCCAGCAGCACTAGCTCCGAGACCCAGTACTTC. It specifies CASSTSSETQYF.

The chain couples TRBV11-1 to TRBJ2-3; 7 nucleotides agree with TRBD2. Germline V gene data show CDR1 as SGHAT and CDR2 as FQDESV (reference sequence). The CDR3 has 18 residues. The V gene end was trimmed by 0 bases and the J gene end by 3 bases; junction bases not matched to a gene: 12. The CDR3 nucleotides read TGTGCCAGCAGCTTAGCGCAAGGGACGACGGGAGGAACAGATACGCAGTATTTT. This codes for CASSLAQGTTGGTDTQYF.

This clone appeared once. The chain couples TRBV2 to TRBJ1-4, with D possibly TRBD1 on 6 matching bases. This CDR3 has 11 amino acids. The V end lost 8 bases, the J end lost 7 bases, and 8 bases lay between the germline ends. Germline V CDR1 and CDR2: SNHLY, FYNNEI. In DNA, the CDR3 is TGTGCCAGCTACAGGGTTGAAAAACTGTTTTTT. Its translation is CASYRVEKLFF.

This chain uses TRBV5-6 with TRBJ2-7, with 7 bases lining up with TRBD1. The CDR3 spans 13 residues. V trimming: 4 bases; J trimming: 2 bases; junction bases outside the gene matches: 3. Germline-derived CDR1 and CDR2 are SGHDT and YYEEEE. The CDR3 DNA follows: TGTGCCAGCAGCATAGGGACAGCCTACGAGCAGTACTTC. Its translation is CASSIGTAYEQYF.

CDR3 loop: CASSQSRVKGHTEAFF. CDR3 DNA sequence: TGTGCCAGCAGCCAATCTCGGGTCAAGGGGCACACTGAAGCTTTCTTT. This chain uses TRBV16 with TRBJ1-1; D might be TRBD1 (5 bases). This CDR3 contains 16 residues. Between the trimmed V and J ends, which lost 0 bases and 3 bases, there was a span of 14 bases. Germline assignment: CDR1 KGHSY and CDR2 FQNENV. Using reference TRBV16 and TRBJ1-1 for the parts outside the CDR3, the full variable domain is GEEVAQTPKHLVRGEGQKAKLYCAPIKGHSYVFWYQQVLKNEFKFLISFQNENVFDETGMPKERFSAKCLPNSPCSLEIQATKLEDSAVYFCASSQSRVKGHTEAFFGQGTRLTVV.

The rearrangement joins TRBV7-2 to TRBJ2-7, with D unclear. In germline, CDR1 is SGHTA, CDR2 FQGNSA. Trimming took 5 bases from V and 0 from J, leaving 17 bases between them. The CDR3 extends over 16 amino acids. CDR3 residues: CASSTASVPGSYEQYF. In nucleotides, the CDR3 is TGTGCCAGCAGCACTGCGTCCGTCCCTGGCTCCTACGAGCAGTACTTC.

This chain uses TRBV7-9 with TRBJ2-1, with D possibly matching TRBD1 (6 bases). V was pared by 1 base and J by 8 bases, with 12 bases between. The CDR3 runs 14 residues. CDR1 is SEHNR and CDR2 is FQNEAQ in the germline V gene (reference sequence). The CDR3 loop reads CASSLGGGIYEQFF. The CDR3 coding sequence is TGTGCCAGCAGCTTAGGAGGGGGAATCTATGAGCAGTTCTTC.

Notes on this clone: A junction end diverges from the germline sequence, so it may reflect a read error. This chain links TRBV4-1 with TRBJ2-5, with 7 bases fitting TRBD2. This CDR3 has 20 amino acids. Germline CDR1 reads MGHRA; CDR2 reads YSYEKL. The CDR3: CASSQGIAGVLTSLQGTQYF. The CDR3 DNA follows: TGCGCCAGCAGCCAAGGGATTGCGGGAGTGCTCACTTCTCTTCAAGGGACCCAGTACTTC.

This clone was observed a handful of times. The chain has TRBV18 and TRBJ1-5, with TRBD1 matching over 8 bases. CDR1 is KGHSH and CDR2 is LQKENI in the germline V gene. Trimming took 5 bases from V and 5 from J; bases not matched to a gene: 14. This CDR3 is built from 17 residues. CDR3 residues: CASSFLPPTGDYQPQHF. The CDR3 DNA reads as TGTGCCAGCTCATTCCTACCCCCGACAGGGGATTATCAGCCCCAGCATTTT.

The CDR3 here is CASRTDLDNQPQHF. CDR3 bases: TGTGCCAGCAGGACAGACCTTGACAATCAGCCCCAGCATTTT. The gene calls are TRBV2 and TRBJ1-5; D is possibly TRBD1 (5 bases). The CDR3 runs to 14 residues. The V end lost 6 bases, the J end lost 3 bases, and 12 bases lay between the germline ends. The germline V gene encodes CDR1 SNHLY and CDR2 FYNNEI.